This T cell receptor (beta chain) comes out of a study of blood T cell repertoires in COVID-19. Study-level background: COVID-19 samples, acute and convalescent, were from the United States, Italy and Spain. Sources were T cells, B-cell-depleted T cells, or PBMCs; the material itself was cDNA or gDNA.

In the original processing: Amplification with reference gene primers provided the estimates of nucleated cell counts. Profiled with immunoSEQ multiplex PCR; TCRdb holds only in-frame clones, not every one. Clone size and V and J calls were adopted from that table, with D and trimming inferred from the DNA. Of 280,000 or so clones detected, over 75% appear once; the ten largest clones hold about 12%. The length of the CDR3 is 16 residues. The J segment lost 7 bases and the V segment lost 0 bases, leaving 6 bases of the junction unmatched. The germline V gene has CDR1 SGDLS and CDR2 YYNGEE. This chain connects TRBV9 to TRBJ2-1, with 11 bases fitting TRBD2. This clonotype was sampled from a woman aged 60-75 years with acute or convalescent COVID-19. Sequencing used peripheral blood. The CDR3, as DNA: TGTGCCAGCAGCGTAGGAGCTAGCGGGGGGAGGAATGAGCAGTTCTTC. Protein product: CASSVGASGGRNEQFF.